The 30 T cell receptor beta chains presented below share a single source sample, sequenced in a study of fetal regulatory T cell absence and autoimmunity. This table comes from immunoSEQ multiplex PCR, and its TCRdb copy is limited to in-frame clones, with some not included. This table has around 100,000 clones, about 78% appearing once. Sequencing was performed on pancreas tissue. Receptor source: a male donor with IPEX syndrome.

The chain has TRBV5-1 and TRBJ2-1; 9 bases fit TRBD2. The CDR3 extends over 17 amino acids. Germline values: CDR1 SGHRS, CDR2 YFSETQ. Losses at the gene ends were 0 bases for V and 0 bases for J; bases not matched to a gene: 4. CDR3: CASSLVLSGSSYNEQFF. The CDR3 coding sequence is TGCGCCAGCAGCTTGGTCCTTAGCGGGAGCTCCTACAATGAGCAGTTCTTC.

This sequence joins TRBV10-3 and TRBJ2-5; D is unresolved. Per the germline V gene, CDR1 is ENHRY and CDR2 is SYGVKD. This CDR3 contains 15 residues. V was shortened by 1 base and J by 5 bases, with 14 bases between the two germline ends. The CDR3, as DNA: TGTGCCATCAGTGAGTTAAGTGGGGTAGCCGAGACCCAGTACTTC. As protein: CAISELSGVAETQYF.

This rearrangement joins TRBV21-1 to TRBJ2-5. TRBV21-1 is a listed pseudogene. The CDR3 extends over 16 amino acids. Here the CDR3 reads CASSKGGPRRKETQYF. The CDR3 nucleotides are TGTGCCAGCAGCAAAGGAGGACCGCGTCGGAAAGAGACCCAGTACTTC.

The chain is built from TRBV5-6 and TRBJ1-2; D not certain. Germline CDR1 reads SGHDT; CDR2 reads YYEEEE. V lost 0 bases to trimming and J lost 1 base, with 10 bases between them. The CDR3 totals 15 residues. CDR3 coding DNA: TGTGCCAGCAGCTTGGGCCTGATCCTTAACTATGGCTACACCTTC. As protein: CASSLGLILNYGYTF.

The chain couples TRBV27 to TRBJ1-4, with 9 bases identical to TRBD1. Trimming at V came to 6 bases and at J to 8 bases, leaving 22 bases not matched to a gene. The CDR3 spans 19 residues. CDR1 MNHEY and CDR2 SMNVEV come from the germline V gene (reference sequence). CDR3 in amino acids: CASRGSTGGLPQVREKLFF. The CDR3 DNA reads TGTGCCAGCAGAGGTTCTACAGGGGGCCTTCCTCAGGTCCGCGAAAAACTGTTTTTT.

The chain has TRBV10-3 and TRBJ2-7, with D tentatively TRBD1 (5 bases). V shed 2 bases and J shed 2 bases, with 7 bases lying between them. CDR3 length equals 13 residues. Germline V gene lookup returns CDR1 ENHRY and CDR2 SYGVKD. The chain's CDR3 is CAISEGQAYEQYF. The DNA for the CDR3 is TGTGCCATCAGTGAGGGACAAGCCTACGAGCAGTACTTC.

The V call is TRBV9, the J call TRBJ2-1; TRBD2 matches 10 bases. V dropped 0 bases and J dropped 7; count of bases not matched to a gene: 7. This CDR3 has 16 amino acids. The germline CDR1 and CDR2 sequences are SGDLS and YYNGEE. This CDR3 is CASSVARSGGANEQFF. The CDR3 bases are TGTGCCAGCAGCGTAGCTCGGAGCGGGGGGGCTAATGAGCAGTTCTTC.

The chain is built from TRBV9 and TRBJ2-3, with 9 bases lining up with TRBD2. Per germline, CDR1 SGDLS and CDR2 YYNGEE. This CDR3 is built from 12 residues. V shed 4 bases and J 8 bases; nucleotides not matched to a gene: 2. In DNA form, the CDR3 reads TGTGCCAGCAGCCTTAGCGGGGGTACGCAGTATTTT. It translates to CASSLSGGTQYF.

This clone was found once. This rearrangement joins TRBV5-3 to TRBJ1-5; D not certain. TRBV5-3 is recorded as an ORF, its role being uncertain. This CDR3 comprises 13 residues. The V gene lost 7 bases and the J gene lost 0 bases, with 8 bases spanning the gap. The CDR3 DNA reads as TGTGCCAGAGTAACTTATAGCAATCAGCCCCAGCATTTT. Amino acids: CARVTYSNQPQHF.

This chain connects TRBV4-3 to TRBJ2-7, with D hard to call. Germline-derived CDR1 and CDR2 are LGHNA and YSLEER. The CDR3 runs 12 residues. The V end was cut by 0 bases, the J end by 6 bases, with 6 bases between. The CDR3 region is CASSQDHREQYF. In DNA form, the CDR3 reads TGCGCCAGCAGCCAAGATCATCGCGAGCAGTACTTC.

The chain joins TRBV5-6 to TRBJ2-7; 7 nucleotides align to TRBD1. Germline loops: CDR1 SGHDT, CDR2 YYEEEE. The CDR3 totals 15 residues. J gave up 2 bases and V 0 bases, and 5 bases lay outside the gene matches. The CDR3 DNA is TGTGCCAGCAGCTTGGTTGGCCAGGGGGCCTACGAGCAGTACTTC. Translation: CASSLVGQGAYEQYF.

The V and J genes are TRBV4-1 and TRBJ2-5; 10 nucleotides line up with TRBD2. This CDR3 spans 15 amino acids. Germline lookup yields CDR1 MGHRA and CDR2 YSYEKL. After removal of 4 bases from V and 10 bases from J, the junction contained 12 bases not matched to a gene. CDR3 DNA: TGCGCCAGCAGCCCGAGCGGGGGGGCCGGAGAGGACCAGTACTTC. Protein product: CASSPSGGAGEDQYF.

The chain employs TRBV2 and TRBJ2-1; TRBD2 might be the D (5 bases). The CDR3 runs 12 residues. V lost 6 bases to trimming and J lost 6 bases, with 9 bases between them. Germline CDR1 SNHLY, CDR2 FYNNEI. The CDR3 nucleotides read TGTGCCAGCAGCGGACTGGTCAATGAGCAGTTCTTC. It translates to CASSGLVNEQFF.

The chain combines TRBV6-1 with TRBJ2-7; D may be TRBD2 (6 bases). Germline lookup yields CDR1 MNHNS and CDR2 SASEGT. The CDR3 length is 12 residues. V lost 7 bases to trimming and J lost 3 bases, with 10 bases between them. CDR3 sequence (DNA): TGTGCCAGCACGCTGGGGGGCTACGAGCAGTACTTC. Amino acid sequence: CASTLGGYEQYF.

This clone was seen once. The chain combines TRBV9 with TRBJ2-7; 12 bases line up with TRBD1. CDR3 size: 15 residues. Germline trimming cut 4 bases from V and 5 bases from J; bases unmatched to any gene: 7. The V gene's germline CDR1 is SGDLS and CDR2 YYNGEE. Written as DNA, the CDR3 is TGTGCCAGCAGCACATCCGGGACAGGGGGCGACGAGCAGTACTTC. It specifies CASSTSGTGGDEQYF.

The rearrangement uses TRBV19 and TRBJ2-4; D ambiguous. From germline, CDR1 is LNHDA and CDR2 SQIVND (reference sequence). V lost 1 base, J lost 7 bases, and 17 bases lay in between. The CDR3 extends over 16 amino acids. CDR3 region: CASSIVGRTSRNIQYF. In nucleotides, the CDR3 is TGTGCCAGTAGTATAGTAGGCAGGACGAGCAGGAACATTCAGTACTTC.

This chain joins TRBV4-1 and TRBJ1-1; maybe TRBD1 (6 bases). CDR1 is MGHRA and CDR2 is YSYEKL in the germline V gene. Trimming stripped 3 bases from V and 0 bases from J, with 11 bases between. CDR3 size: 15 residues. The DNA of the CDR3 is TGCGCCAGCAGCCAGGGGGGGGCCTTGAACACTGAAGCTTTCTTT. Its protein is CASSQGGALNTEAFF.

In DNA, the CDR3 is TGCGCCAGCAGCCGCAATACCGGGACAGGGAACACTGAAGCTTTCTTT. It encodes CASSRNTGTGNTEAFF. V is TRBV5-1 and J is TRBJ1-1, with 8 nucleotides matching TRBD1. This CDR3 is built from 16 residues. The J segment lost 1 base and the V segment lost 4 bases, leaving 9 bases of the junction unmatched. Germline loops: CDR1 SGHRS, CDR2 YFSETQ. Filled out from reference TRBV5-1 and TRBJ1-1, the complete variable domain reads KAGVTQTPRYLIKTRGQQVTLSCSPISGHRSVSWYQQTPGQGLQFLFEYFSETQRNKGNFPGRFSGRQFSNSRSEMNVSTLELGDSALYLCASSRNTGTGNTEAFFGQGTRLTVV.

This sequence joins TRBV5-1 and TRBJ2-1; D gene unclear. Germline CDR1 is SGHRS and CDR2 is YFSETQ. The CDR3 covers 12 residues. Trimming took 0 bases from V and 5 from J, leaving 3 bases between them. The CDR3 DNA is TGCGCCAGCAGCTTGGCAGACAATGAGCAGTTCTTC. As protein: CASSLADNEQFF.

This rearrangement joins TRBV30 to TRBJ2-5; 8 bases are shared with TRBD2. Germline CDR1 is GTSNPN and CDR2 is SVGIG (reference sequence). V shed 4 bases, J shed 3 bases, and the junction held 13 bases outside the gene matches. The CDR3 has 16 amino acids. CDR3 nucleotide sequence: TGTGCCTGGAATACGGGGAGCGGGAGTGAGGAAGAGACCCAGTACTTC. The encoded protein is CAWNTGSGSEEETQYF.

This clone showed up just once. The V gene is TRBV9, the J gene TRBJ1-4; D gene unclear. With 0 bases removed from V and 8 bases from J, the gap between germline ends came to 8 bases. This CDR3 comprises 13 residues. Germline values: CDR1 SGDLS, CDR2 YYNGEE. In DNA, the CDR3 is TGTGCCAGCAGCGTAGACGGGAGAGAAAAACTGTTTTTT. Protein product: CASSVDGREKLFF.

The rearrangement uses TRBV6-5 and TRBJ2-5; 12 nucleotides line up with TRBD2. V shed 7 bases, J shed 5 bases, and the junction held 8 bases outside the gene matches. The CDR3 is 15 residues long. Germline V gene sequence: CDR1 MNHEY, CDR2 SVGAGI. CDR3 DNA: TGTGCCAGCATCCCTAGCGGGAGGGCCGGGGAGACCCAGTACTTC. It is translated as CASIPSGRAGETQYF.

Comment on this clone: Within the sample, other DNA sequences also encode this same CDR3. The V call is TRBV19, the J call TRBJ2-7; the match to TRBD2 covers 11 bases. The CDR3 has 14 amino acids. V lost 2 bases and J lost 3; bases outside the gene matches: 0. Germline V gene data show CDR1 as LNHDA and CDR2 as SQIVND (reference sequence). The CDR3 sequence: CASSILAGGYEQYF. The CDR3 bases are TGTGCCAGTAGTATACTAGCGGGGGGCTACGAGCAGTACTTC.

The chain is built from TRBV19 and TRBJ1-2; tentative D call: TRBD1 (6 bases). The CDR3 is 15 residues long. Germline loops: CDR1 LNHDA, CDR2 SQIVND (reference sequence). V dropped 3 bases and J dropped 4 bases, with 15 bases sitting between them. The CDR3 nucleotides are TGTGCCAGTAGTATCCAGGGGCGGCCCCCCTATGGCTACACCTTC. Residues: CASSIQGRPPYGYTF.

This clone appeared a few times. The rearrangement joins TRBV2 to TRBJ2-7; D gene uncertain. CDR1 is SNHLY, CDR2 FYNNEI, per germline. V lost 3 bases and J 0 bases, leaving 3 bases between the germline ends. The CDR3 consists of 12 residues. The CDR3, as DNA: TGTGCCAGCAGTGACAGCTCCTACGAGCAGTACTTC. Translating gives CASSDSSYEQYF.

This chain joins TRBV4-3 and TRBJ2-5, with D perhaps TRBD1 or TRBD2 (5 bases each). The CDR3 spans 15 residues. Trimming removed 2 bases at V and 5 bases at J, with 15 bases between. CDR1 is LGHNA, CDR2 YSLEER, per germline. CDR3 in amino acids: CASSQSIRGGETQYF. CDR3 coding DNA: TGCGCCAGCAGCCAATCCATACGGGGCGGGGAGACCCAGTACTTC.

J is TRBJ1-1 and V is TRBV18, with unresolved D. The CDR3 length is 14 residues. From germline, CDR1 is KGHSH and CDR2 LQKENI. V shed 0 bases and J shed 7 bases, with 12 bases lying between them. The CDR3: CASSPPDGVSEAFF. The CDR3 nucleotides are TGTGCCAGCTCACCACCGGATGGTGTGAGTGAAGCTTTCTTT.

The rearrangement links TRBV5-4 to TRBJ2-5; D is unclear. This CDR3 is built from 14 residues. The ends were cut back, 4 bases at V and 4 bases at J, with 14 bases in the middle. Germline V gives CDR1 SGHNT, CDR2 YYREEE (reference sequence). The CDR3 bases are TGTGCCAGCAGCGCACCGACCGTCCCAGAGACCCAGTACTTC. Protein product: CASSAPTVPETQYF.

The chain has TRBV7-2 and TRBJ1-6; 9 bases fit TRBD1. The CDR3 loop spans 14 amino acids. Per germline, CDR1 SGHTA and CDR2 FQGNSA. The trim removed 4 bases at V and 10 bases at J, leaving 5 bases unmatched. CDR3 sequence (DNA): TGTGCCAGCAGCTCGACAGGGGGGGAATCACCCCTCCACTTT. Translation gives CASSSTGGESPLHF.

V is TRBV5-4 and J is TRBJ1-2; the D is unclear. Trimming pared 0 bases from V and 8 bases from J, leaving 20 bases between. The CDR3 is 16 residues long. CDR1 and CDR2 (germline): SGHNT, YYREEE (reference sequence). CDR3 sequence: CASSLAGPGRQRGYTF. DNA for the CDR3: TGTGCCAGCAGCTTGGCGGGTCCAGGACGGCAGCGGGGCTACACCTTC.